This entry is about one TCR beta chain. This sample is drawn from a study of T-cell memory formation after mild COVID-19. Each CDR3 protein is one row after TCRdb ran MiXCR on the 5' RACE reads. The sample records approximately 200,000 distinct CDR3 sequences, 16% being singletons. The CDR3 runs 15 residues. CDR1 SGDLS and CDR2 YYNGEE come from the germline V gene. V lost 0 bases and J lost 2, with 12 bases in between. The clonotype was recovered from an adult woman who had mild COVID-19 (a few samples of this study predate the infection). Cell type and time point are not known. The sequenced material came from PBMCs or a T cell subset sorted from them (not recorded which). V gene TRBV9 combines with J gene TRBJ2-7; D perhaps matches TRBD2 (6 bases). CDR3 coding DNA: TGTGCCAGCAGCGTAGAACTAGCTGCTACCTACGAGCAGTACTTC. Amino acid sequence: CASSVELAATYEQYF.